Listed below are T cell receptor beta chains from one sample, sequenced in a study of blood T cells in healthy people across ages. One entry per CDR3 protein results from TCRdb running MiXCR on the 5' RACE reads. The table includes about 1.1 million distinct CDR3 sequences, 35% to 45% detected once. Sequences were obtained from blood. Source of these receptors: a man aged 18 to 35 in good health. Both conserved end residues are trimmed from each CDR3. Expanded clones get a size class; other rows say once, few or many, or leave the size out.

TRBJ1-1 TRBV15 few ATSTQGGNTEAF
TRBJ2-1 TRBV4-3 - ASSQPTGTSDVNEQF
TRBJ1-1 TRBV4-3 - ASSQDRPPTEAF
TRBJ2-3 TRBV7-8 few ASSLGPRSVDTQY
TRBJ1-2 TRBV6-6 - ASSPGGIYT
TRBJ2-6 TRBV29-1 - SVETGGYFSGANVLT
TRBJ1-2 TRBV27 - ASSPRTGLTAGYT
TRBJ2-3 TRBV12-3/TRBV12-4 - ASSLVKTDTQY
TRBJ2-5 TRBV7-2 few ASSFGVGEQY
TRBJ1-1 TRBV3-1 - ASSQEGRLAF
TRBJ2-7 TRBV7-9 few ASSQRFYEQY
TRBJ2-7 TRBV7-2 many ASSSHGSVYEQY
TRBJ1-2 TRBV7-3 few ASSRQGAFDDGYT
TRBJ2-5 TRBV11-1 few ASSLGADKETQY
TRBJ1-1 TRBV5-1 - ASSLDGRGADTEAF
TRBJ2-5 TRBV3-1 - ASSQDRAGEETQY
TRBJ1-1 TRBV20-1 - SAPPKSRRIEAF
TRBJ1-5 TRBV27 - ASSSRKSSNQPQH
TRBJ1-4 TRBV9 few ASSVEGSSTNEKLF
TRBJ2-1 TRBV12-3/TRBV12-4 - ASSLFRDRAYNEQF
TRBJ2-6 TRBV3-1 few ASSPYLHRDRRLSGANVLT
- TRBV5-1 - ASSRGQGSLGQETQY
TRBJ2-1 TRBV20-1 - SARFVDNEQF
TRBJ1-4 TRBV4-1 few ASSQEDFRGTDEKLF
TRBJ2-1 TRBV14 few ASSQVPLASPLYNEQF
TRBJ2-1 TRBV2 - ASNELAFNEQF
TRBJ2-2 TRBV24-1 - ATSDLYSGELF
TRBJ1-2 TRBV21-1 few ASSKAARIEALNYGYT
TRBJ2-3 TRBV2 few ASSERSPADTQY
TRBJ1-5 TRBV5-1 - ASSSGTDNQPQH
TRBJ1-1 TRBV29-1 - SVLYLNTEAF
TRBJ2-7 TRBV27 - ASSPREVPYEQY
TRBJ2-7 TRBV15 few ATSRDSYRRQTRRSYEQY
TRBJ2-3 TRBV7-9 few ASSAQVTSTDTQY
TRBJ2-2 TRBV5-1 few ASRVTALNTGELF
TRBJ2-7 TRBV6-2/TRBV6-3 few ASSTRGQSYEQY
TRBJ1-2 TRBV14 many ASSQRSYGLGGYT
TRBJ1-2 TRBV24-1 - ATSERDRPYRSYT
- TRBV7-8 - ASSLEGTLNIQY
TRBJ2-1 TRBV28 many ASSLSGADEQF
TRBJ1-1 TRBV19 few ASKQGADGWSEAF
TRBJ1-2 TRBV2 few ASSEVFRGRDYGYT
TRBJ2-3 TRBV4-1 many ASSSRLAGDTDTQY
TRBJ2-1 TRBV5-1 - ASSRGTSGEYNEQF
TRBJ2-7 TRBV6-6 - ASSYAPPSGPYNEQY
TRBJ2-1 TRBV30 - AWRRGLAGAQNEQF
TRBJ2-1 TRBV6-4 few ATSGLAGDNEQF
TRBJ1-2 TRBV12-3/TRBV12-4 few ASSPGQGENYGYT
TRBJ1-6 TRBV6-5 few ASSYELQGDNSPLH
TRBJ2-1 TRBV10-1 - ASSQRGRGSNEQF
TRBJ1-1 TRBV20-1 - SAFGGLTEAF
TRBJ1-4 TRBV6-1 - ASSEVAVRQGEDEKLF
TRBJ1-5 TRBV20-1 few SAPDRGYSNQPQH
TRBJ2-6 TRBV6-1 few AMGLSGANVLT
TRBJ2-3 TRBV6-6 few ASSYSVGTPGTDTQY